The 13 T cell receptor beta chains below come from one sample, sequenced in a study of T cell changes during pregnancy in multiple sclerosis (dated by TCRdb to between 2018 and 2020). The method was the immunoSEQ multiplex PCR assay. TCRdb took this table from immuneACCESS and kept in-frame rearrangements with V and J called. Such tables lack part of the clones; where checked against another copy, unresolved V genes explain under half of the gap, and the rest is unexplained. In all, the sample holds tens of thousands of clones, and about 85% of those were seen once. Less than 3.5% of the sample comes from the top ten. The sample was peripheral blood, taken before pregnancy. The receptors here all came from a female donor with multiple sclerosis, enrolled in a pregnancy study.

CDR3 in amino acids: CASSLSRASGGEETQYF. DNA for the CDR3: TGTGCCAGCAGTTTATCGAGGGCTAGCGGAGGGGAAGAGACCCAGTACTTC. This chain links TRBV27 with TRBJ2-5, with 7 nucleotides matching TRBD2. The CDR3 sequence is 17 residues long. With V trimmed by 0 bases and J by 3 bases, 10 bases remained unmatched. Looked up from germline, CDR1 is MNHEY and CDR2 is SMNVEV (reference sequence).

The J gene is TRBJ2-5, the V gene TRBV5-1, with D hard to call. Germline-derived CDR1 and CDR2 are SGHRS and YFSETQ. V was trimmed by 4 bases and J by 1 base, leaving 8 bases between them. The CDR3 is 13 amino acids. The CDR3 bases are TGCGCCAGCAGCCCCACGGTCCAAGAGACCCAGTACTTC. Its translation: CASSPTVQETQYF.

This sequence joins TRBV7-9 and TRBJ2-1, with unresolved D. Trimming took off 1 base at V and 4 bases at J, with 5 bases between the two ends. The germline gives CDR1 SEHNR, CDR2 FQNEAQ (reference sequence). CDR3 length: 13 amino acids. CDR3: CASSLGEYNEQFF. CDR3 nucleotide sequence: TGTGCCAGCAGCTTAGGCGAATACAATGAGCAGTTCTTC.

The chain joins TRBV11-3 to TRBJ2-2, with 7 bases identical to TRBD2. Germline CDR1 is SGHNT and CDR2 is YENEEA. This CDR3 has 14 amino acids. The ends lost 7 bases at V and 4 bases at J; junction bases unmatched: 6. The CDR3 loop reads CASTPWGGTGELFF. The CDR3 nucleotides read TGTGCCAGCACCCCATGGGGGGGCACCGGGGAGCTGTTTTTT.

The chain recombines TRBV7-3 with TRBJ2-3, with a weak D call TRBD2 (5 bases). Trimming pared 5 bases from V and 7 bases from J, leaving 19 bases between. CDR3 length equals 15 residues. CDR1 and CDR2 from the germline V gene are SGHTA and FQGTGA. The CDR3 nucleotides are TGTGCCAGCAGCCCCCAAGATGGTTTAGCGTATACGCAGTATTTT. Its protein product is CASSPQDGLAYTQYF.

The chain recombines TRBV19 with TRBJ2-5; TRBD1 might be the D (6 bases). The CDR3 has 14 amino acids. Germline V gene data show CDR1 as LNHDA and CDR2 as SQIVND (reference sequence). V lost 8 bases to trimming and J lost 9 bases, with 22 bases between them. CDR3 amino acids: CASRTTGAPRAQYF. The CDR3 nucleotides read TGTGCCAGTCGGACGACAGGAGCTCCTAGGGCCCAGTACTTC.

V usage is TRBV7-6 and J usage is TRBJ1-3, with 9 positions matching TRBD1. Germline V gene data show CDR1 as SGHVS and CDR2 as FNYEAQ. J gave up 1 base and V 5 bases, and 9 bases lay outside the gene matches. The CDR3 is made up of 17 amino acids. The CDR3 is CASSPTGGVGSGNTIYF. In DNA form, the CDR3 reads TGTGCCAGCAGCCCCACAGGGGGCGTAGGGTCTGGAAACACCATATATTTT.

The chain is built from TRBV7-9 and TRBJ2-3; D gene ambiguous. Trimming took off 3 bases at V and 6 bases at J, with 10 bases between the two ends. This CDR3 spans 13 amino acids. Germline assignment: CDR1 SEHNR and CDR2 FQNEAQ (reference sequence). The CDR3 nucleotides read TGTGCCAGCAGCTTCCTCCCGGGTGATACGCAGTATTTT. This sequence encodes CASSFLPGDTQYF. Based on the CDR3 plus reference TRBV7-9 and TRBJ2-3, the full variable domain is DTGVSQNPRHKITKRGQNVTFRCDPISEHNRLYWYRQTLGQGPEFLTYFQNEAQLEKSRLLSDRFSAERPKGSFSTLEIQRTEQGDSAMYLCASSFLPGDTQYFGPGTRLTVL.

In its sample, this clone was seen a few times. The rearrangement uses TRBV30 and TRBJ1-1, with TRBD1 matching over 9 bases. Germline values: CDR1 GTSNPN, CDR2 SVGIG (reference sequence). The CDR3 runs 12 residues. The V and J ends lost 8 bases and 1 base, in that order; junction bases with no gene match: 2. The CDR3 coding sequence is TGTGCCGTGGGACAGGGGAACACTGAAGCTTTCTTT. This encodes CAVGQGNTEAFF.

This chain links TRBV30 with TRBJ1-4; maybe TRBD1 (6 bases). The CDR3 consists of 16 residues. Germline lookup yields CDR1 GTSNPN and CDR2 SVGIG (reference sequence). The germline V and J ends were trimmed by 3 bases and 0 bases, with 14 bases remaining between them. The DNA of the CDR3 is TGTGCCTGGAGCCGACAAAGGACAGCAACTAATGAAAAACTGTTTTTT. Its translation: CAWSRQRTATNEKLFF.

The J gene is TRBJ1-1, the V gene TRBV6-1, with 7 bases fitting TRBD1. CDR1 and CDR2 from the germline V gene are MNHNS and SASEGT. V lost 4 bases, J lost 1 base, and 0 bases stayed unmatched. The CDR3 loop spans 13 amino acids. The CDR3 loop is CASSGDRNTEAFF. DNA of the CDR3: TGTGCCAGCAGTGGGGACAGGAACACTGAAGCTTTCTTT.

This chain joins TRBV29-1 and TRBJ2-7; 8 bases are a match to TRBD1. V lost 3 bases and J lost 1; bases outside the gene matches: 5. CDR1 is SQVTM and CDR2 is ANQGSEA in the germline V gene. The CDR3 covers 14 residues. This CDR3 is CSVEPQGESYEQYF. Here the CDR3 DNA reads TGCAGCGTTGAGCCACAGGGGGAATCCTACGAGCAGTACTTC.

The gene calls are TRBV6-1 and TRBJ2-3, with D perhaps TRBD1 (5 bases). The CDR3 is 14 residues long. Per germline, CDR1 MNHNS and CDR2 SASEGT. V was pared by 4 bases and J by 3 bases, with 11 bases between. CDR3 loop: CASSGFRETDTQYF. The CDR3 DNA reads TGTGCCAGCAGTGGTTTCAGGGAAACAGATACGCAGTATTTT.